The 30 T cell receptor beta chains below were found in one sample sequenced in a study of human T cells and chemical hapten exposure. MiXCR, applied by TCRdb to the RACE reads, yields one record per CDR3 protein. The sample yields about 400,000 distinct CDR3 sequences, more than 5% seen once. As to time point: patch test 2, 6 weeks after DPC sensitization. Described treatment: therapeutic diphenylcyclopropenone sensitization with weekly scalp DPC. Here the sequenced sample was whole blood, taken in connection with sensitization to the hapten diphenylcyclopropenone (DPC). The receptor set was obtained from a woman younger than 30 with alopecia areata. Some clones in this sample may be carry-over from other donors' samples.

This clonotype came up many times. The chain carries TRBV12-3 or TRBV12-4 and TRBJ1-2; TRBD1 aligns across 9 bases. CDR3 size: 19 residues. The V gene end was trimmed by 4 bases and the J gene end by 0 bases; junction bases not matched to a gene: 15. CDR3 sequence reads: CASSSSYRQGGIANYGYTF. CDR3 nucleotide sequence: TGTGCCAGCAGTTCATCCTACCGACAGGGGGGTATAGCTAACTATGGCTACACCTTC.

This clonotype was seen ten or more times. The rearrangement joins TRBV6-1 to TRBJ1-2; D is perhaps TRBD1 (5 bases). The CDR3 spans 13 residues. Germline V gene sequence: CDR1 MNHNS, CDR2 SASEGT. V gave up 6 bases and J gave up 3 bases, with 11 bases separating them. This CDR3 reads CASRKTGDYGYTF. CDR3 nucleotides: TGTGCCAGCAGAAAGACGGGGGACTATGGCTACACCTTC.

This chain links TRBV18 with TRBJ1-3; D is undetermined. Per germline, CDR1 KGHSH and CDR2 LQKENI. The CDR3 covers 14 residues. Deletions cut 5 bases from V and 1 base from J, with 9 bases between. The CDR3, as DNA: TGTGCCAGCTCATCGTCGGCGTCTGGAAACACCATATATTTT. It translates to CASSSSASGNTIYF.

The chain employs TRBV27 and TRBJ2-3; D might be TRBD2 (6 bases). Germline values: CDR1 MNHEY, CDR2 SMNVEV (reference sequence). The CDR3 loop spans 14 amino acids. V was pared by 8 bases and J by 5 bases, with 17 bases between. This chain's CDR3 is CASSVRRGIDTQYF. The CDR3 nucleotides are TGTGCCAGCTCCGTAAGGCGCGGGATAGATACGCAGTATTTT.

This clonotype came up a few times. This chain links TRBV12-3 or TRBV12-4 with TRBJ2-7; 8 nucleotides agree with TRBD1. The CDR3 loop spans 14 amino acids. J gave up 5 bases and V 4 bases, and 7 bases lay outside the gene matches. CDR3 DNA: TGTGCCAGCAGTTCGCAGGGGGCTGGAAACGAGCAGTACTTC. Its translation is CASSSQGAGNEQYF.

V is TRBV7-2 and J is TRBJ1-6, with TRBD1 as a possible D gene (6 bases). The V and J ends lost 5 bases and 6 bases respectively, with 14 bases between them. From germline, CDR1 is SGHTA and CDR2 FQGNSA. The CDR3 is 15 amino acids. CDR3 residues: CASSPSGGRNSPLHF. The CDR3 nucleotides read TGTGCCAGCAGCCCTAGTGGGGGCCGTAATTCACCCCTCCACTTT.

This clonotype was counted many times. The chain joins TRBV20-1 to TRBJ2-7; 10 bases are shared with TRBD1. The CDR3 contains 18 residues. The V gene end was trimmed by 0 bases and the J gene end by 2 bases; junction bases not matched to a gene: 13. Germline V gene sequence: CDR1 DFQATT, CDR2 SNEGSKA (reference sequence). The CDR3 protein is CSARDGISQGTGAYEQYF. CDR3 in DNA: TGCAGTGCTAGAGATGGGATTTCACAGGGGACAGGGGCCTACGAGCAGTACTTC.

The chain is built from TRBV29-1 and TRBJ2-3; 7 nucleotides match TRBD1. CDR3 length equals 16 residues. From germline, CDR1 is SQVTM and CDR2 ANQGSEA. J was trimmed by 5 bases and V by 2 bases; bases with no gene match: 13. The CDR3 spells CSVEPAHRGSRDTQYF. The CDR3 DNA reads TGCAGCGTTGAACCCGCTCACAGGGGATCCCGAGATACGCAGTATTTT.

CDR3 amino acids: CASSEEAYGYTF. CDR3 bases: TGTGCCAGCAGTGAAGAGGCTTATGGCTACACCTTC. This rearrangement joins TRBV2 to TRBJ1-2; no reliable D call. Trimming took 1 base from V and 5 from J, leaving 5 bases between them. The CDR3 covers 12 residues. Germline V gives CDR1 SNHLY, CDR2 FYNNEI.

This clonotype was seen ten or more times. V is TRBV20-1 and J is TRBJ1-2, with D unresolved. The germline V and J ends were trimmed by 6 bases and 6 bases, with 20 bases remaining between them. CDR1 is DFQATT, CDR2 SNEGSKA, per germline (reference sequence). The CDR3 has 14 residues. The CDR3 nucleotides are TGCAGTGCCTATTCGACCCCGCGGACGCATGGCTACACCTTC. Its protein product is CSAYSTPRTHGYTF.

The rearrangement uses TRBV12-3 or TRBV12-4 and TRBJ2-2; D is perhaps TRBD2 (7 bases). This CDR3 has 16 residues. V was shortened by 8 bases and J by 7 bases, with 23 bases between the two germline ends. The CDR3 nucleotides read TGTGCCAGCGCCCGGAGGGGGGGGGCGTCGATCGGGGAGCTGTTTTTT. This sequence encodes CASARRGGASIGELFF.

The gene calls are TRBV6-5 and TRBJ2-5; 7 bases line up with TRBD2. With 6 bases clipped from V and 3 bases from J, the junction kept 10 bases outside the gene matches. Germline values: CDR1 MNHEY, CDR2 SVGAGI. This CDR3 is built from 15 residues. The chain's CDR3 is CASRRQLATEETQYF. CDR3 coding DNA: TGTGCCAGCAGACGCCAACTAGCGACCGAAGAGACCCAGTACTTC.

This rearrangement joins TRBV4-2 to TRBJ2-1; 7 nucleotides line up with TRBD2. The CDR3 contains 15 residues. Germline CDR1 reads LGHNA; CDR2 reads YNFKEQ. With V trimmed by 2 bases and J by 5 bases, 6 bases remained unmatched. The CDR3 nucleotides are TGTGCCAGCAGCCAACACTCCGGGACTAACAATGAGCAGTTCTTC. Its translation: CASSQHSGTNNEQFF.

This clonotype has at least ten counts. V usage is TRBV6-4 and J usage is TRBJ2-3; perhaps TRBD1 as D (6 bases). The CDR3 consists of 12 residues. Trimming removed 4 bases from V and 5 bases from J, with 7 bases in between. Germline V lookup: CDR1 MRHNA, CDR2 SNTAGT. As DNA, the CDR3 is TGTGCCAGCAGTGCCAGGGGAGATACGCAGTATTTT. This translates into CASSARGDTQYF.

This clonotype was observed at least ten times. The chain recombines TRBV27 with TRBJ1-6; no definite D call. The CDR3 spans 12 residues. The germline V and J ends were trimmed by 5 bases and 11 bases, with 10 bases remaining between them. Per germline, CDR1 MNHEY and CDR2 SMNVEV (reference sequence). The CDR3 DNA sequence: TGTGCCAGCAGTACCCCGAGGGCACCCCTCCACTTT. Translated: CASSTPRAPLHF.

This clonotype was seen ten or more times. The V and J genes are TRBV20-1 and TRBJ1-5, with TRBD1 matching 10 bases. V was clipped by 5 bases and J by 7 bases; unmatched bases: 8. Germline V gene lookup returns CDR1 DFQATT and CDR2 SNEGSKA (reference sequence). This CDR3 is built from 14 residues. The CDR3 DNA is TGCAGTGCTGCCGGGACAGGGGCTTGGCAGCCCCAGCATTTT. It is translated as CSAAGTGAWQPQHF.

This clonotype has a count of ten or more. V usage is TRBV5-5 and J usage is TRBJ2-2; TRBD2 agrees at 13 bases. Germline lookup yields CDR1 SGHKS and CDR2 YYEKEE (reference sequence). The V segment lost 1 base and the J segment 5 bases; nucleotides outside the gene matches: 8. The CDR3 has 18 amino acids. This chain's CDR3 is CASSLFGLAGARTGELFF. For the CDR3, the DNA is TGTGCCAGCAGCTTGTTTGGACTAGCGGGGGCGAGGACCGGGGAGCTGTTTTTT.

This clonotype was found many times. The CDR3 is CSDRGQGNQPQHF. CDR3 in DNA: TGCAGTGACAGAGGACAGGGCAATCAGCCCCAGCATTTT. The rearrangement links TRBV20-1 to TRBJ1-5; TRBD1 matches at 7 bases. The germline gives CDR1 DFQATT, CDR2 SNEGSKA (reference sequence). V lost 7 bases, J lost 2 bases, and 5 bases stayed unmatched. The length of the CDR3 is 13 residues.

This clonotype was observed at least ten times. The rearrangement links TRBV6-2 or TRBV6-3 to TRBJ2-3; a possible D gene is TRBD2 (7 bases). CDR3 length: 15 residues. Germline V CDR1 and CDR2: MNHEY, SVGEGT. Trimming removed 5 bases at V and 2 bases at J, with 14 bases between. CDR3 in DNA: TGTGCCAGCAGTACGGGGGGCCGTGACACAGATACGCAGTATTTT. Its translation: CASSTGGRDTDTQYF.

The chain combines TRBV10-3 with TRBJ1-1, with D unresolved. Germline V CDR1 and CDR2: ENHRY, SYGVKD. This CDR3 contains 16 residues. With 1 base removed from V and 3 bases from J, the gap between germline ends came to 15 bases. Here the CDR3 reads CAISEYSAGFDTEAFF. In nucleotides, the CDR3 is TGTGCCATCAGTGAGTATAGTGCGGGGTTTGACACTGAAGCTTTCTTT.

This clonotype has at least ten counts. The chain employs TRBV5-5 and TRBJ1-1; D is unclear. This CDR3 has 15 amino acids. The germline gives CDR1 SGHKS, CDR2 YYEKEE (reference sequence). The V end was cut by 4 bases, the J end by 1 base, with 14 bases between. CDR3 nucleotides: TGTGCCAGCAGCACCGGTCCTGAGAGGAACACTGAAGCTTTCTTT. Translation: CASSTGPERNTEAFF.

This clonotype occurred many times. V gene TRBV7-2 combines with J gene TRBJ2-1; D gene ambiguous. The CDR3 is 15 residues long. Germline V gene data show CDR1 as SGHTA and CDR2 as FQGNSA. The V end was cut by 3 bases, the J end by 7 bases, with 16 bases between. The CDR3 here is CASSFPRRGPNEQFF. The DNA of the CDR3 is TGTGCCAGCAGCTTCCCTCGGAGAGGTCCTAATGAGCAGTTCTTC.

This clonotype was counted many times. The CDR3 sequence: CASSYAGTVNTEAFF. Here the CDR3 DNA reads TGTGCCAGCAGCTATGCCGGGACAGTGAACACTGAAGCTTTCTTT. This chain connects TRBV7-2 to TRBJ1-1; TRBD1 matches 7 bases. CDR3 length: 15 residues. Germline CDR1 is SGHTA and CDR2 is FQGNSA. V gave up 4 bases and J gave up 0 bases; unmatched junction bases: 5.

This clonotype has just a few counts. The chain uses TRBV20-1 and TRBJ2-7, with TRBD2 matching 8 bases. The CDR3 has 15 residues. J was trimmed by 6 bases and V by 6 bases; bases with no gene match: 16. Germline V gives CDR1 DFQATT, CDR2 SNEGSKA (reference sequence). The CDR3 loop is CSAPPGGVGSPEQYF. CDR3 nucleotides: TGCAGTGCCCCCCCCGGGGGGGTCGGGTCCCCCGAGCAGTACTTC.

This clonotype was counted at least ten times. The V call is TRBV27, the J call TRBJ2-1; 10 bases map to TRBD2. This CDR3 spans 15 amino acids. Germline V gene data show CDR1 as MNHEY and CDR2 as SMNVEV (reference sequence). After removal of 4 bases from V and 2 bases from J, the junction contained 2 bases not matched to a gene. The CDR3 loop is CASSSGLAAYNEQFF. The DNA of the CDR3 is TGTGCCAGCAGTTCCGGACTAGCGGCCTACAATGAGCAGTTCTTC.

The chain is built from TRBV9 and TRBJ2-1, with TRBD2 identical over 14 bases. Germline V gene lookup returns CDR1 SGDLS and CDR2 YYNGEE. With 0 bases clipped from V and 8 bases from J, the junction kept 7 bases outside the gene matches. The CDR3 spans 17 residues. CDR3 nucleotides: TGTGCCAGCAGCGTAGAGACTAGCGGGGGGGTTTTGGATGAGCAGTTCTTC. This encodes CASSVETSGGVLDEQFF.

This clonotype was counted many times. CDR3 coding DNA: TGCGCCAGCAGCCAAGAATGGACAGGGAACTATGGCTACACCTTC. This translates into CASSQEWTGNYGYTF. The gene calls are TRBV4-1 and TRBJ1-2, with 8 positions matching TRBD1. Trimming removed 0 bases from V and 2 bases from J; junction bases left unmatched: 2. Germline V lookup: CDR1 MGHRA, CDR2 YSYEKL. CDR3 length: 15 amino acids.

This clonotype was found many times. The chain is built from TRBV12-3 or TRBV12-4 and TRBJ2-7, with 8 positions matching TRBD1. This CDR3 contains 13 residues. Unmatched junction bases numbered 4, after V lost 7 bases and J lost 2 bases. CDR3 sequence reads: CASNGQGAYEQYF. The CDR3 coding sequence is TGTGCCAGCAATGGACAGGGAGCCTACGAGCAGTACTTC.

A few counts support this clonotype. The chain employs TRBV9 and TRBJ2-2, with 8 bases lining up with TRBD1. The CDR3 has 19 amino acids. Trimming at V came to 0 bases and at J to 1 base, leaving 11 bases not matched to a gene. Germline V gives CDR1 SGDLS, CDR2 YYNGEE. This chain's CDR3 is CASSVDQGALLRNTGELFF. The CDR3 bases are TGTGCCAGCAGCGTAGACCAGGGGGCTTTATTGAGGAACACCGGGGAGCTGTTTTTT. Looking up the rest from reference TRBV9 and TRBJ2-2 gives the full variable domain: DSGVTQTPKHLITATGQRVTLRCSPRSGDLSVYWYQQSLDQGLQFLIQYYNGEERAKGNILERFSAQQFPDLHSELNLSSLELGDSALYFCASSVDQGALLRNTGELFFGEGSRLTVL.

This clonotype was seen a handful of times. The junction and the germline gene differ at one end; a read error may be behind it. The chain is built from TRBV7-7 and TRBJ2-1; 10 nucleotides agree with TRBD1. The CDR3 length is 14 residues. Germline V lookup: CDR1 SSHAT, CDR2 FNYEAQ (reference sequence). The CDR3 coding sequence is TGTGCTAGCAGCCCGGGACAGGGGTCTGATGAGCAGTTCTTC. Protein product: CASSPGQGSDEQFF. The whole variable domain, remainder taken from reference TRBV7-7 and TRBJ2-1, is GAGVSQSPRYKVTKRGQDVTLRCDPISSHATLYWYQQALGQGPEFLTYFNYEAQPDKSGLPSDRFSAERPEGSISTLTIQRTEQRDSAMYRCASSPGQGSDEQFFGPGTRLTVL.